The sequence of this T cell receptor beta chain was determined in a study of multiple sclerosis patients with progressive multifocal leukoencephalopathy. The CDR3 loop spans 14 amino acids. Per the germline V gene, CDR1 is MDHEN and CDR2 is SYDVKM. V was shortened by 5 bases and J by 3 bases, with 14 bases between the two germline ends. The table came from immunoSEQ multiplex PCR; TCRdb's copy has only in-frame clones and leaves some out. The sample includes about 30,000 clones, about 85% of them seen just once. Time point here: time of PML onset. This chain uses TRBV28 with TRBJ2-7; perhaps D is TRBD1 or TRBD2 (5 bases each). The origin of this receptor is a woman in her twenties or thirties with progressive multifocal leukoencephalopathy. Sequenced here: PBMCs, sampled from a patient treated with natalizumab. CDR3 region: CASSHRGRNYEQYF. CDR3 bases: TGTGCCAGCAGTCACCGGGGACGGAACTACGAGCAGTACTTC.